A single sample gave rise to the 5 T cell receptor beta chains below, sequenced in a study of cytotoxic CD8 clonotypes in ibrutinib-treated CLL. Here immunoSEQ multiplex PCR was the method, and the copy in TCRdb shows in-frame clones only, minus some. The sample includes about 150,000 clones, about 80% seen only once; the top ten take 9.5% to 15%. Material: PBMCs, obtained after 12 months of ibrutinib treatment. The source is a human donor with chronic lymphocytic leukemia.

The chain links TRBV11-3 to TRBJ2-7, with D possibly being TRBD1 (6 bases). The length of the CDR3 is 14 residues. Germline V gives CDR1 SGHNT, CDR2 YENEEA. Trimming removed 2 bases at V and 4 bases at J, with 12 bases between. CDR3: CASSLTGQGYEQYF. CDR3 bases: TGTGCCAGCAGCTTAACAGGGCAAGGATACGAGCAGTACTTC.

The rearrangement links TRBV27 to TRBJ2-1; 8 nucleotides align to TRBD2. CDR1 is MNHEY, CDR2 SMNVEV, per germline (reference sequence). The CDR3 runs to 14 residues. V dropped 4 bases and J dropped 9; count of bases not matched to a gene: 8. For the CDR3, the DNA is TGTGCCAGCAGTTCCAGCGGGAGTATAAGTGAGCAGTTCTTC. Its protein product is CASSSSGSISEQFF.

The chain combines TRBV19 with TRBJ1-4, with 7 bases that match TRBD1. The CDR3 totals 13 residues. Trimming took 9 bases from V and 4 from J; bases not matched to a gene: 5. CDR1 is LNHDA, CDR2 SQIVND, per germline (reference sequence). The CDR3 spells CASLGTVNEKLFF. CDR3 nucleotide sequence: TGTGCCAGCCTGGGGACAGTTAATGAAAAACTGTTTTTT.

The CDR3 DNA is TGTGCCTCGAGGGTGGCTGCCGGCGAGACCCAGTACTTC. It encodes CASRVAAGETQYF. The chain carries TRBV30 and TRBJ2-5; D might be TRBD2 (5 bases). Trimming took 7 bases from V and 5 from J, leaving 17 bases between them. In germline, CDR1 is GTSNPN, CDR2 SVGIG (reference sequence). This CDR3 has 13 residues.

This clone has just one count. This chain connects TRBV19 to TRBJ2-5; TRBD1 matches 7 bases. The V and J ends lost 3 bases and 2 bases, in that order; junction bases with no gene match: 6. This CDR3 comprises 15 residues. Germline loops: CDR1 LNHDA, CDR2 SQIVND (reference sequence). The CDR3 DNA follows: TGTGCCAGTAGTATGTTGCCGGGACAGCAAGAGACCCAGTACTTC. The encoded protein is CASSMLPGQQETQYF. Full variable domain (remainder filled in from reference TRBV19 and TRBJ2-5): DGGITQSPKYLFRKEGQNVTLSCEQNLNHDAMYWYRQDPGQGLRLIYYSQIVNDFQKGDIAEGYSVSREKKESFPLTVTSAQKNPTAFYLCASSMLPGQQETQYFGPGTRLLVL.